This is a list of T cell receptor beta chains from one sample in a study of control samples from healthy donors and cancer patients. The data were produced by immunoSEQ multiplex PCR, yet TCRdb's version contains in-frame clones alone and is incomplete. The sample lists 150,000 to 200,000 clones; over 85% were seen once. The sequenced sample was blood. The receptors originated from a woman aged 40-49 years in good health. Each CDR3 is given with its conserved first and last residue. D genes are given only for firm matches. Clone sizes are given selectively: once, few, many, or a class where the clone is expanded.

TGTGCCAGCAGATTTGGGCAGGGCGCCTACGAGCAGTACTTC	CASRFGQGAYEQYF	TRBV6-5	TRBJ2-7	-	-
TGCAGCGTTGGGCAGGGGAACACTGAAGCTTTCTTT	CSVGQGNTEAFF	TRBV29-1	TRBJ1-1	-	-
TGTGCCAGCAGCAAGAGACACTCCACCAACACTGAAGCTTTCTTT	CASSKRHSTNTEAFF	TRBV6-4	TRBJ1-1	-	-
TGTGCCAGCAGCCCTTCCTCGGGGGCGCATTCAAACTATGGCTACACCTTC	CASSPSSGAHSNYGYTF	TRBV9	TRBJ1-2	-	-
TGTGCCAGCAGTGAATCGGTGTACAGAGCCATAACGAACACCGGGGAGCTGTTTTTT	CASSESVYRAITNTGELFF	TRBV2	TRBJ2-2	-	once
TGTGCCAGCAGTGAGGTCGGACAGGACACAGATACGCAGTATTTT	CASSEVGQDTDTQYF	TRBV2	TRBJ2-3	TRBD1	-
TGTGCCAGCAGCGTCAACAATGAGCAGTTCTTC	CASSVNNEQFF	TRBV5-5	TRBJ2-1	-	-
TGTGCCAGCAGTTACGCAGGGAGGGGCGAGCAGTACTTC	CASSYAGRGEQYF	TRBV6-6	TRBJ2-7	TRBD2	few
TGCGCCAGCAGCCAAGCGACAGGGATCGCTTATGGCTACACCTTC	CASSQATGIAYGYTF	TRBV4-1	TRBJ1-2	TRBD1	-
TGCGCCAGCAACAGGGGGCAGAGCACAGATACGCAGTATTTT	CASNRGQSTDTQYF	TRBV5-1	TRBJ2-3	TRBD1	-
TGTGCCAGCAGTTACTTATTGCAGGCGCCCTATGGCTACACCTTC	CASSYLLQAPYGYTF	TRBV6-2/TRBV6-3	TRBJ1-2	-	-
TGTGCCAGCAGCGCGGGGGGGTCTGGAAACACCATATATTTT	CASSAGGSGNTIYF	TRBV9	TRBJ1-3	-	-
TGCGCCAGCAGCGTCCTGGACACAGATACGCAGTATTTT	CASSVLDTDTQYF	TRBV10-1	TRBJ2-3	-	-
TGTGCCAGCAGCCCGCTAGAGACGGTCAGGTTTGGTGAAAAACTGTTTTTT	CASSPLETVRFGEKLFF	TRBV7-9	TRBJ1-4	-	-
TGTGCCAGCAGTTGGGGACAGGAAATAACCCGGGAAGCTTTCTTT	CASSWGQEITREAFF	TRBV6-5	TRBJ1-1	TRBD1	-
TGCGCCAGCAGCTTGGGGGACCAGGGGTTTGAGACCCAGTACTTC	CASSLGDQGFETQYF	TRBV5-1	TRBJ2-5	-	-
TGTGCCAGCAAGTTACAGGGACTAACTGGCTATGGCTACACCTTC	CASKLQGLTGYGYTF	TRBV7-9	TRBJ1-2	-	-
TGTGCCAGCAGTCCCGGGACAGGGGCTTATGGGGGCAATCAGCCCCAGCATTTT	CASSPGTGAYGGNQPQHF	TRBV2	TRBJ1-5	TRBD1	-
TGTGCCAGCAGCCAATTACCCCACGGGACACCGTCTGGGGCCAACGTCCTGACTTTC	CASSQLPHGTPSGANVLTF	TRBV14	TRBJ2-6	-	few
TGTGCCAGTAGTATAGATCACGGGGACAGGATAAATTCACCCCTCCACTTT	CASSIDHGDRINSPLHF	TRBV19	TRBJ1-6	TRBD1	once